Listed here are 24 T cell receptor beta chains from one sample, sequenced in a study of OX40 agonist ivuxolimab in advanced cancers. Here immunoSEQ multiplex PCR was the method, and the copy in TCRdb shows in-frame clones only, minus some. The table lists 55,000 to 95,000 clones, roughly 88% of them singletons. The source was CD4+ or CD8+ T cells sorted from blood, collected in a trial of the OX40 agonist ivuxolimab. Receptors were obtained from an adult with an advanced solid tumor such as melanoma, head and neck, liver or kidney cancer.

The chain uses TRBV9 and TRBJ1-1; 7 nucleotides align to TRBD1. V was pared by 4 bases and J by 10 bases, with 7 bases of the junction left unmatched. CDR1 and CDR2 (germline): SGDLS, YYNGEE. This CDR3 is 12 amino acids long. CDR3: CASSKTGMGAFF. CDR3 nucleotides: TGTGCCAGCAGCAAGACAGGGATGGGAGCTTTCTTT.

The chain joins TRBV30 to TRBJ1-2, with no clear D. The CDR3 has 14 residues. The ends were cut back, 2 bases at V and 4 bases at J, with 14 bases in the middle. From germline, CDR1 is GTSNPN and CDR2 SVGIG (reference sequence). The CDR3, as DNA: TGTGCCTGGAGTAAGCCGGACGGGGTCTATGGCTACACCTTC. Residues: CAWSKPDGVYGYTF.

This clone was counted once. V and J are TRBV28 and TRBJ1-2; no firm D call. The CDR3 runs to 9 residues. V dropped 6 bases and J dropped 8 bases, with 4 bases sitting between them. Germline CDR1 and CDR2: MDHEN and SYDVKM. The CDR3 DNA reads as TGTGCCAGCAGGCCCGGCTACACCTTC. Its protein product is CASRPGYTF.

The chain combines TRBV7-6 with TRBJ2-1, with 8 positions matching TRBD1. The J segment lost 4 bases and the V segment lost 5 bases, leaving 7 bases of the junction unmatched. The CDR3 has 15 amino acids. The germline CDR1 and CDR2 sequences are SGHVS and FNYEAQ. CDR3 DNA: TGTGCCAGCAGCCAAGGACAGGGCCGATACAATGAGCAGTTCTTC. Its protein is CASSQGQGRYNEQFF.

This chain uses TRBV2 with TRBJ2-1; D possibly corresponds to TRBD1 (6 bases). CDR1 and CDR2 (germline): SNHLY, FYNNEI. V was trimmed by 5 bases and J by 4 bases, leaving 9 bases between them. The CDR3 has 13 amino acids. This CDR3 is CASSPGEYNEQFF. CDR3 DNA sequence: TGTGCCAGCAGTCCAGGGGAATACAATGAGCAGTTCTTC.

The gene calls are TRBV4-2 and TRBJ1-2; D is ambiguous. Trimming pared 4 bases from V and 3 bases from J, leaving 18 bases between. The CDR3 length is 16 residues. Germline V gene lookup returns CDR1 LGHNA and CDR2 YNFKEQ. The chain's CDR3 is CASSPSGSQAHYGYTF. CDR3 sequence (DNA): TGTGCCAGCAGCCCCAGCGGGAGCCAAGCGCACTATGGCTACACCTTC.

CDR3 bases: TGTGCCAGCTCACTCCTCCGACAGGGCAATCAGCCCCAGCATTTT. It encodes CASSLLRQGNQPQHF. V and J are TRBV18 and TRBJ1-5; D may be TRBD1 (6 bases). Germline V gene sequence: CDR1 KGHSH, CDR2 LQKENI. The CDR3 length is 15 residues. Deletions cut 4 bases from V and 2 bases from J, with 12 bases between.

The genes are TRBV11-3 and TRBJ2-6, with D perhaps TRBD2 (5 bases). This CDR3 comprises 13 residues. The V end lost 5 bases, the J end lost 5 bases, and 7 bases lay between the germline ends. Germline CDR1 SGHNT, CDR2 YENEEA. The CDR3 DNA follows: TGTGCCAGCAGCGGGAGTAGGGCCAACGTCCTGACTTTC. Translation: CASSGSRANVLTF.

The chain has TRBV18 and TRBJ2-5; D is unresolved. Germline CDR1 reads KGHSH; CDR2 reads LQKENI. The V gene lost 0 bases and the J gene lost 4 bases, with 9 bases spanning the gap. The CDR3 consists of 14 residues. The CDR3: CASSPPGPGETQYF. In nucleotides, the CDR3 is TGTGCCAGCTCACCACCAGGGCCCGGAGAGACCCAGTACTTC.

The chain carries TRBV27 and TRBJ2-3; 7 nucleotides line up with TRBD2. Germline-derived CDR1 and CDR2 are MNHEY and SMNVEV (reference sequence). The ends lost 4 bases at V and 1 base at J; junction bases unmatched: 11. CDR3 length equals 17 residues. CDR3 sequence reads: CASSSVAGRLRTDTQYF. The CDR3 DNA is TGTGCCAGCAGTTCGGTAGCGGGTCGACTCCGCACAGATACGCAGTATTTT.

The chain couples TRBV30 to TRBJ1-5; no reliable D call. V was trimmed by 4 bases and J by 3 bases, leaving 7 bases between them. Germline V lookup: CDR1 GTSNPN, CDR2 SVGIG (reference sequence). The CDR3 runs 12 residues. The CDR3 loop reads CAWNSPNQPQHF. DNA for the CDR3: TGTGCCTGGAACAGTCCCAATCAGCCCCAGCATTTT.

The chain uses TRBV2 and TRBJ1-4; D unclear. The V gene's germline CDR1 is SNHLY and CDR2 FYNNEI. The V and J ends lost 2 bases and 4 bases respectively, with 14 bases between them. The CDR3 covers 16 residues. CDR3 nucleotide sequence: TGTGCCAGCAGTGAAAACGGCCGCTTCAATAATGAAAAACTGTTTTTT. This encodes CASSENGRFNNEKLFF.

This chain uses TRBV25-1 with TRBJ2-1, with 8 positions matching TRBD2. V gave up 7 bases and J gave up 9 bases; unmatched junction bases: 14. The CDR3 has 15 residues. In germline, CDR1 is MGHDK, CDR2 SYGVNS. The CDR3 region is CASISAAGLGVEQFF. As DNA, the CDR3 is TGTGCCAGCATCTCTGCGGCGGGACTAGGGGTTGAGCAGTTCTTC.

V gene TRBV7-3 combines with J gene TRBJ2-1, with 7 bases fitting TRBD1. Germline CDR1 reads SGHTA; CDR2 reads FQGTGA. This CDR3 is 14 amino acids long. V lost 8 bases and J lost 4; bases outside the gene matches: 8. The DNA of the CDR3 is TGTGCCAGCGCCAATTCGGGACAGTACAATGAGCAGTTCTTC. It is translated as CASANSGQYNEQFF.

The genes are TRBV30 and TRBJ2-3; D perhaps matches TRBD2 (6 bases). The CDR3 runs to 14 residues. CDR1 GTSNPN and CDR2 SVGIG come from the germline V gene (reference sequence). Trimming took 0 bases from V and 0 from J, leaving 7 bases between them. The CDR3 reads CAWSVGGSTDTQYF. The DNA of the CDR3 is TGTGCCTGGAGTGTGGGAGGTAGCACAGATACGCAGTATTTT.

This clone was recorded only once. This sequence joins TRBV28 and TRBJ1-4; perhaps TRBD1 as D (6 bases). The CDR3 consists of 15 residues. The ends were cut back, 4 bases at V and 4 bases at J, with 13 bases in the middle. CDR1 MDHEN and CDR2 SYDVKM come from the germline V gene. CDR3 nucleotide sequence: TGTGCCAGCAGTTACCCACAAGGGGGTAATGAAAAACTGTTTTTT. Translating it yields CASSYPQGGNEKLFF.

This clone was detected once. The chain combines TRBV19 with TRBJ1-2; D not resolved. V lost 3 bases and J 4 bases, leaving 18 bases between the germline ends. Germline values: CDR1 LNHDA, CDR2 SQIVND (reference sequence). The CDR3 has 16 residues. The CDR3 loop reads CASSIYEGPSSYGYTF. CDR3 sequence (DNA): TGTGCCAGTAGTATCTACGAAGGTCCTAGCAGCTATGGCTACACCTTC.

The chain couples TRBV5-1 to TRBJ2-3, with D perhaps TRBD2 (6 bases). In germline, CDR1 is SGHRS, CDR2 YFSETQ. The CDR3 has 16 residues. Trimming pared 4 bases from V and 2 bases from J, leaving 17 bases between. CDR3 sequence (DNA): TGCGCCAGCAGCCTTAGATTGGGGGGAGCCACAGATACGCAGTATTTT. Its protein is CASSLRLGGATDTQYF.

V usage is TRBV2 and J usage is TRBJ1-1; D might be TRBD1 (5 bases). Trimming took 6 bases from V and 3 from J, leaving 11 bases between them. From germline, CDR1 is SNHLY and CDR2 FYNNEI. The CDR3 extends over 13 amino acids. CDR3 sequence (DNA): TGTGCCAGCAGCCAGGCCAGGGACACTGAAGCTTTCTTT. Protein product: CASSQARDTEAFF.

The V and J genes are TRBV2 and TRBJ2-7; the D is unclear. CDR3 length: 13 residues. The ends were cut back, 5 bases at V and 3 bases at J, with 11 bases in the middle. Per the germline V gene, CDR1 is SNHLY and CDR2 is FYNNEI. The CDR3 sequence: CASSSRTFYEQYF. The CDR3 nucleotides are TGTGCCAGCAGTTCAAGGACCTTCTACGAGCAGTACTTC.

The V call is TRBV6-5, the J call TRBJ2-3, with 8 positions matching TRBD2. Per the germline V gene, CDR1 is MNHEY and CDR2 is SVGAGI. This CDR3 is 16 amino acids long. J was trimmed by 3 bases and V by 2 bases; bases with no gene match: 7. CDR3 in amino acids: CASSYEGGTRTDTQYF. DNA for the CDR3: TGTGCCAGCAGTTACGAGGGTGGGACTAGGACAGATACGCAGTATTTT.

V and J are TRBV2 and TRBJ2-6, with D tentatively TRBD1 or TRBD2 (5 bases each). V gave up 5 bases and J gave up 0 bases, with 23 bases separating them. The CDR3 has 20 residues. Germline V gene lookup returns CDR1 SNHLY and CDR2 FYNNEI. CDR3 coding DNA: TGTGCCAGCAGTCAGGGTGGGCTCCTGGACTCTCTCTCTGGGGCCAACGTCCTGACTTTC. It yields the protein CASSQGGLLDSLSGANVLTF.

The rearrangement uses TRBV11-2 and TRBJ2-1; D may be TRBD2 (6 bases). This CDR3 has 16 residues. Germline V gene sequence: CDR1 SGHAT, CDR2 FQNNGV. Trimming removed 2 bases at V and 4 bases at J, with 15 bases between. This chain's CDR3 is CASSLLRDSIYNEQFF. For the CDR3, the DNA is TGTGCCAGCAGCTTACTCCGGGACTCAATATACAATGAGCAGTTCTTC.

This chain uses TRBV20-1 with TRBJ2-1; D is unresolved. CDR3 size: 11 residues. Per germline, CDR1 DFQATT and CDR2 SNEGSKA (reference sequence). The V gene lost 6 bases and the J gene lost 7 bases, with 10 bases spanning the gap. The CDR3 DNA reads as TGCAGTGCCAGAAATGGGAATGAGCAGTTCTTC. As protein: CSARNGNEQFF.